This T cell receptor (beta chain) was recovered during a study of T-cell memory formation after mild COVID-19. Overall study results and limits: Clones contracting over day 15 to 85 were CD4/CD8 balanced, with later expanders leaning CD4+. For second-wave clones that peaked at day 37, SARS-CoV-2 specificity went unverified.

5'RACE primed from the constant segment yielded TCR alpha and TCR beta cDNA libraries bearing sample barcodes and UMIs. TCRdb recomputed calls from the 5' RACE reads with MiXCR, one row per CDR3 protein. The table shows approximately 570,000 distinct CDR3 sequences, with more than 15% occurring only once. Germline V gene lookup returns CDR1 SEHNR and CDR2 FQNEAQ (reference sequence). The V end lost 5 bases, the J end lost 3 bases, and 18 bases lay between the germline ends. The CDR3 sequence is 16 residues long. In regard to this clonotype: Its target is unknown.

The sequencing input was PBMCs or a T cell subset sorted from them (not recorded which). The origin of this receptor is an adult woman who had mild COVID-19 (a few samples of this study predate the infection). Cell type and time point are not known. The genes are TRBV7-9 and TRBJ2-3, with D possibly being TRBD2 (5 bases). The chain's CDR3 is CASSRGSYGKTDTQYF. CDR3 bases: TGTGCCAGCAGCCGGGGATCTTACGGAAAGACAGATACGCAGTATTTT.